Shown below are 20 T cell receptor beta chains from a single sample sequenced in a study of sequential checkpoint blockade in melanoma. Treatment described: randomized to nivolumab then ipilimumab (arm A) or the reverse (arm B). Data came from immunoSEQ multiplex PCR; TCRdb stores just in-frame clones and leaves some out. The table includes some 40,000 clones, roughly 86% detected once. The sample in question was CD8+ T cells sorted from blood (inferred from file names), obtained from a patient given nivolumab and ipilimumab in sequence. The receptor set was obtained from a human donor with melanoma.

This chain joins TRBV6-4 and TRBJ1-1; 7 positions match TRBD1. The J segment lost 1 base and the V segment lost 5 bases, leaving 4 bases of the junction unmatched. The CDR3 is made up of 14 amino acids. CDR1 MRHNA and CDR2 SNTAGT come from the germline V gene. CDR3: CASSPGQENTEAFF. For the CDR3, the DNA is TGTGCCAGCAGTCCCGGACAGGAGAACACTGAAGCTTTCTTT.

This clone occurred a few times. The chain employs TRBV5-4 and TRBJ1-1, with 7 bases that match TRBD1. CDR1 and CDR2 (germline): SGHNT, YYREEE (reference sequence). The J segment lost 2 bases and the V segment lost 4 bases, leaving 8 bases of the junction unmatched. The CDR3 has 15 amino acids. CDR3 loop: CASSQGRQGNTEAFF. Written as DNA, the CDR3 is TGTGCCAGCAGCCAAGGGCGACAGGGCAACACTGAAGCTTTCTTT. Looking up the rest from reference TRBV5-4 and TRBJ1-1 gives the full variable domain: ETGVTQSPTHLIKTRGQQVTLRCSSQSGHNTVSWYQQALGQGPQFIFQYYREEENGRGNFPPRFSGLQFPNYSSELNVNALELDDSALYLCASSQGRQGNTEAFFGQGTRLTVV.

This chain joins TRBV5-1 and TRBJ2-1; D remains unclear. Trimming shortened V by 2 bases and J by 8 bases, and 5 bases separated the two germline ends. Germline CDR1 and CDR2: SGHRS and YFSETQ. CDR3 length equals 11 residues. In DNA form, the CDR3 reads TGCGCCAGCAGCTTAACGGATGAGCAGTTCTTC. Amino acid sequence: CASSLTDEQFF.

The chain uses TRBV4-1 and TRBJ2-1; possible D gene TRBD2, 5 bases. This CDR3 region has 17 residues. The ends were cut back, 4 bases at V and 7 bases at J, with 23 bases in the middle. The V gene's germline CDR1 is MGHRA and CDR2 YSYEKL. CDR3 DNA sequence: TGCGCCAGCAGCCCTTTGGGAGTGGCTAGCAGTATAAATGAGCAGTTCTTC. Amino acid sequence: CASSPLGVASSINEQFF.

V usage is TRBV6-1 and J usage is TRBJ2-1; 12 bases fit TRBD2. Trimming removed 3 bases from V and 4 bases from J; junction bases left unmatched: 1. Germline CDR1 and CDR2: MNHNS and SASEGT. This CDR3 has 15 amino acids. As DNA, the CDR3 is TGTGCCAGCAGTGATGGGACTAGCGGGTACAATGAGCAGTTCTTC. Translating it yields CASSDGTSGYNEQFF.

V and J are TRBV2 and TRBJ2-7, with 12 positions matching TRBD2. Germline lookup yields CDR1 SNHLY and CDR2 FYNNEI. J was trimmed by 3 bases and V by 0 bases; bases with no gene match: 3. This CDR3 has 16 amino acids. As DNA, the CDR3 is TGTGCCAGCAGTGAAGCACTAGCGGGAGGCGACTACGAGCAGTACTTC. Translation: CASSEALAGGDYEQYF.

The chain links TRBV28 to TRBJ1-5; D is unresolved. The germline V gene has CDR1 MDHEN and CDR2 SYDVKM. There are 13 residues in the CDR3. V lost 3 bases, J lost 7 bases, and 10 bases lay in between. The CDR3 DNA reads as TGTGCCAGCAGTTTCACGCCCCAGCAGCCCCAGCATTTT. Translated, it gives CASSFTPQQPQHF. The whole variable domain, remainder taken from reference TRBV28 and TRBJ1-5, is DVKVTQSSRYLVKRTGEKVFLECVQDMDHENMFWYRQDPGLGLRLIYFSYDVKMKEKGDIPEGYSVSREKKERFSLILESASTNQTSMYLCASSFTPQQPQHFGDGTRLSIL.

The chain couples TRBV19 to TRBJ2-3; D gene uncertain. This CDR3 contains 13 residues. Germline V gene sequence: CDR1 LNHDA, CDR2 SQIVND (reference sequence). V gave up 3 bases and J gave up 2 bases, with 6 bases separating them. The CDR3 region has the DNA TGTGCCAGTAGTATTATCTTCACAGATACGCAGTATTTT. This encodes CASSIIFTDTQYF. Full variable domain (missing parts from reference TRBV19 and TRBJ2-3): DGGITQSPKYLFRKEGQNVTLSCEQNLNHDAMYWYRQDPGQGLRLIYYSQIVNDFQKGDIAEGYSVSREKKESFPLTVTSAQKNPTAFYLCASSIIFTDTQYFGPGTRLTVL.

The chain has TRBV28 and TRBJ2-1, with D possibly being TRBD2 (7 bases). Deletions cut 1 base from V and 5 bases from J, with 18 bases between. The CDR3 runs 17 residues. Germline CDR1 reads MDHEN; CDR2 reads SYDVKM. This CDR3 is CASSLSLGGGRDNEQFF. The CDR3 nucleotides are TGTGCCAGCAGTTTATCACTAGGGGGAGGGAGAGACAATGAGCAGTTCTTC.

The V gene is TRBV18, the J gene TRBJ2-1; the match to TRBD1 covers 9 bases. The CDR3 runs to 13 residues. J lost 8 bases, V lost 4 bases, and 3 bases had no gene match. Germline V lookup: CDR1 KGHSH, CDR2 LQKENI. The CDR3 nucleotides read TGTGCCAGCTCACTGGACAGGGGCTATGAGCAGTTCTTC. It translates to CASSLDRGYEQFF.

The CDR3 protein is CATIVLGHPQETQYF. CDR3 coding DNA: TGTGCCACTATTGTGCTCGGACACCCGCAAGAGACCCAGTACTTC. The rearrangement links TRBV5-4 to TRBJ2-5, with a tentative D call TRBD1 (5 bases). Germline V CDR1 and CDR2: SGHNT, YYREEE (reference sequence). This CDR3 is 15 amino acids long. The ends were cut back, 9 bases at V and 2 bases at J, with 20 bases in the middle.

This clone was seen once. The genes are TRBV19 and TRBJ2-3; the match to TRBD2 covers 12 bases. The CDR3 length is 16 residues. Germline trimming cut 3 bases from V and 5 bases from J; bases unmatched to any gene: 6. Germline CDR1 reads LNHDA; CDR2 reads SQIVND (reference sequence). The chain's CDR3 is CASSIASGRAQDTQYF. CDR3 nucleotides: TGTGCCAGTAGTATTGCTAGCGGGAGGGCGCAAGATACGCAGTATTTT.

The chain combines TRBV14 with TRBJ2-7; no clear D. Germline loops: CDR1 SGHDN, CDR2 FVKESK. V lost 0 bases and J lost 0, with 9 bases in between. This CDR3 is built from 15 residues. Here the CDR3 DNA reads TGTGCCAGCAGCCAAGATTTCCCAAACTCCTACGAGCAGTACTTC. This codes for CASSQDFPNSYEQYF.

The chain couples TRBV6-6 to TRBJ2-3; maybe TRBD2 (5 bases). Germline V gene lookup returns CDR1 MNHNY and CDR2 SVGAGI (reference sequence). The CDR3 spans 15 residues. Between the trimmed V and J ends, which lost 2 bases and 1 base, there was a span of 10 bases. The CDR3 loop is CASSYPEGGTDTQYF. The CDR3, as DNA: TGTGCCAGCAGTTACCCCGAGGGTGGCACAGATACGCAGTATTTT.

The J gene is TRBJ1-1, the V gene TRBV5-1; the D gene is possibly TRBD1 (6 bases). This CDR3 region has 15 residues. CDR1 and CDR2 from the germline V gene are SGHRS and YFSETQ. Trimming removed 2 bases at V and 1 base at J, with 12 bases between. CDR3 nucleotides: TGCGCCAGCAGCTTACGACAGGCTTCGAACACTGAAGCTTTCTTT. It codes for CASSLRQASNTEAFF.

The rearrangement joins TRBV6-1 to TRBJ2-2, with D perhaps TRBD1 (6 bases). CDR3 length: 15 residues. From germline, CDR1 is MNHNS and CDR2 SASEGT. The V and J ends lost 6 bases and 2 bases respectively, with 13 bases between them. CDR3 DNA: TGTGCCAGCAGATTGGACAGATCCAACACCGGGGAGCTGTTTTTT. This gives the protein CASRLDRSNTGELFF.

With respect to this clone: The same CDR3 can be traced to other DNA sequences in this sample. This chain uses TRBV7-2 with TRBJ2-7; possibly TRBD2 for D (6 bases). CDR1 SGHTA and CDR2 FQGNSA come from the germline V gene. The CDR3 is made up of 13 amino acids. The V end was cut by 5 bases, the J end by 2 bases, with 10 bases between. CDR3 nucleotide sequence: TGTGCCAGCAGCCCTGGAGGGACCTACGAGCAGTACTTC. Its translation is CASSPGGTYEQYF.

CDR3: CASSYPGDPYSNQPQHF. The CDR3 DNA sequence: TGTGCCAGCAGCTACCCAGGGGACCCTTATAGCAATCAGCCCCAGCATTTT. The V call is TRBV28, the J call TRBJ1-5; a weak D match, TRBD1 (6 bases). The germline V and J ends were trimmed by 6 bases and 0 bases, with 18 bases remaining between them. The germline V gene encodes CDR1 MDHEN and CDR2 SYDVKM. This CDR3 contains 17 residues.

The gene calls are TRBV7-8 and TRBJ2-7; 7 bases agree with TRBD1. V gave up 6 bases and J gave up 2 bases; unmatched junction bases: 4. The CDR3 consists of 13 residues. Germline lookup yields CDR1 SGHVS and CDR2 FQNEAQ. The CDR3 loop reads CASSWDRAYEQYF. CDR3 in DNA: TGTGCCAGCAGTTGGGACAGAGCCTACGAGCAGTACTTC.

This chain uses TRBV15 with TRBJ2-7; D may be TRBD2 (6 bases). From germline, CDR1 is LNHNV and CDR2 YYDKDF (reference sequence). Trimming pared 4 bases from V and 6 bases from J, leaving 16 bases between. The CDR3 covers 14 residues. CDR3 in DNA: TGTGCCACCAGCATTTGGGGGGTCCATGGCGAGCAGTACTTC. This sequence encodes CATSIWGVHGEQYF.